The clone carrying this TCR beta chain was picked up a small number of times. Its antigen is as yet unknown. Here immunoSEQ multiplex PCR was the method, and the copy in TCRdb shows in-frame clones only, minus some. This table holds 75,000 to 90,000 clones, 85% to 90% found once. The source of the sample is a study of identifying expanded T cells in peripheral blood. General study findings and limits: Variance in clone template counts between approximately two-week samples significantly increased with total template count across all healthy donors. Over around two and four weeks, about 17 and 20 clones changed, versus roughly 1.1 between replicates.

The germline V and J ends were trimmed by 7 bases and 5 bases, with 17 bases remaining between them. The CDR3 consists of 14 residues. CDR1 LNHDA and CDR2 SQIVND come from the germline V gene (reference sequence). No infections or other immune events were documented during collection. The chain employs TRBV19 and TRBJ1-1; D possibly corresponds to TRBD1 (5 bases). The TCR originated in a person aged 18 to 75 in good health. The sequencing input was blood. In DNA, the CDR3 is TGTGCCAGTACAACTCAGGGATCGGTAACTGAAGCTTTCTTT. This encodes CASTTQGSVTEAFF.